The T cell receptor (beta chain) described here comes from a study of radiation and T cells in renal cell carcinoma. Clones were read by immunoSEQ multiplex PCR, and TCRdb kept only the in-frame ones, dropping some. The sample yields about 62,000 clones, over 60% seen once. Time point of the sample: blood 4 weeks post-SBRT, at nephrectomy. Specified treatment: 15 Gy SBRT to primary tumor, nephrectomy 4 weeks later. Blood was sampled at baseline, 2 weeks and 4 weeks after SBRT. Clear cell pathology was present in this patient's renal cell carcinoma. In germline, CDR1 is SGHTA, CDR2 FQGNSA. V was shortened by 5 bases and J by 3 bases, with 11 bases between the two germline ends. The length of the CDR3 is 13 residues.

The specimen was blood, collected from a patient whose treatment included radiotherapy and nephrectomy. The gene calls are TRBV7-2 and TRBJ2-7, with no clear D. The sequence was collected from a man aged 55 to 69 with renal cell carcinoma. This CDR3 is CASSPSVYYEQYF. The CDR3 region has the DNA TGTGCCAGCAGCCCAAGCGTGTACTACGAGCAGTACTTC.